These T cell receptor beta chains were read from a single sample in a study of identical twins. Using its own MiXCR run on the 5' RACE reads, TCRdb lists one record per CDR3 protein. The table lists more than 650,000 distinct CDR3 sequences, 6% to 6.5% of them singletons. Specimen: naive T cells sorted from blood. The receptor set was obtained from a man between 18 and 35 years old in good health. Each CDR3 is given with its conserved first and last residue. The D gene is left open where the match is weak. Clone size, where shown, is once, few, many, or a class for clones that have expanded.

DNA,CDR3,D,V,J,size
TGTGCCAGCAGCTTATCGAGTAGCGGGATGAGCACAGATACGCAGTATTTT,CASSLSSSGMSTDTQYF,TRBD2,TRBV7-2,TRBJ2-3,few
TGTGCCAGCAGCAGAGACAGGGGCAATCTTAACTTAGCCAAAAACATTCAGTACTTC,CASSRDRGNLNLAKNIQYF,TRBD1,TRBV11-2,TRBJ2-4,few
TGTGCCAGCAGCTCGACGGCGTTTGACTACGGGCAGTACTTC,CASSSTAFDYGQYF,NA,TRBV7-9,TRBJ2-7,many
TGCGCCAGCAGCGGCGGTGAGACTAGGGGCACTGAAGCTTTCTTT,CASSGGETRGTEAFF,NA,TRBV5-1,TRBJ1-1,few
TGTGCCAGCACTCTTCGGAATGAGCAGTTCTTC,CASTLRNEQFF,NA,TRBV12-3/TRBV12-4,TRBJ2-1,many
TGTGCCAGCAGCGCCCGTAGCGGGAGGGTAGCAGATACGCAGTATTTT,CASSARSGRVADTQYF,TRBD2,TRBV9,TRBJ2-3,few
TGTGCCAGCAGTTACTCGTTTGCCGCCGGAGTCAAGAGTGAGCAGTTCTTC,CASSYSFAAGVKSEQFF,NA,TRBV6-5,TRBJ2-1,NA
TGTGCCAGCAGTTTCGTATGGGCTGCTGAGCAGTTCTTC,CASSFVWAAEQFF,NA,TRBV12-3/TRBV12-4,TRBJ2-1,NA
TGCAGTGCCCGGCCGCTTAATGAGCAGTTCTTC,CSARPLNEQFF,NA,TRBV20-1,TRBJ2-1,NA
TGTGCCAGCAGTTTCAGGGAAGAAGTAGCTAACTATGGCTACACCTTC,CASSFREEVANYGYTF,NA,TRBV12-3/TRBV12-4,TRBJ1-2,many
TGTGCCAGCAGAGCAGGGGCTGGGGCAGATACGCAGTATTTT,CASRAGAGADTQYF,NA,TRBV7-9,TRBJ2-3,NA
TGTGCCAGCAGCTCGGTGGGGCTTGTGCCGCGCCGTATTGGGAATTCACCCCTCCACTTT,CASSSVGLVPRRIGNSPLHF,NA,TRBV11-2,TRBJ1-6,few
TGCGCCAGCAGCCCTAGACAGGGGGTCACCGGGGAGCTGTTTTTT,CASSPRQGVTGELFF,TRBD1,TRBV5-1,TRBJ2-2,NA
TGTGCCAGCAGCTTAAGGGACACCTACGAGCAGTACTTC,CASSLRDTYEQYF,NA,TRBV11-2,TRBJ2-7,many
TGCAGTGCTAGAGATTCCAACTCTAGCGCCCTGTACCAAGAGACCCAGTACTTC,CSARDSNSSALYQETQYF,NA,TRBV20-1,TRBJ2-5,many
TGTGCCAGCAGTTATGTAGATTCTAATTCACCCCTCCACTTT,CASSYVDSNSPLHF,NA,TRBV6-5,TRBJ1-6,many
TGTGCCAGCAGCCGTCGGGGGGCGCCGGCTGAAGCTTTCTTT,CASSRRGAPAEAFF,NA,TRBV5-6,TRBJ1-1,NA
TGCAGTGCTAGAGATAGCGGCGCCAGTAGCACAGATACGCAGTATTTT,CSARDSGASSTDTQYF,NA,TRBV20-1,TRBJ2-3,many
TGCGCCAGCAGCCTGTCCGGGACACCTCAAGAGACCCAGTACTTC,CASSLSGTPQETQYF,NA,TRBV5-1,TRBJ2-5,many
TGTGCCAGCAGCTTAGGGGGGACAGGGGCCCCGAACACTGAAGCTTTCTTT,CASSLGGTGAPNTEAFF,TRBD1,TRBV7-9,TRBJ1-1,NA
TGTGCCAGCAGCTTAGGTAGGGCTAGAAGAAACACCGGGGAGCTGTTTTTT,CASSLGRARRNTGELFF,NA,TRBV13,TRBJ2-2,NA
TGTGCCAGCAGTTCGATAAAAACCACCGGGGAGCTGTTTTTT,CASSSIKTTGELFF,NA,TRBV12-3/TRBV12-4,TRBJ2-2,many
TGCAGCGGTGACAGGAACCCCCCCTATGGCTACACCTTC,CSGDRNPPYGYTF,NA,TRBV29-1,TRBJ1-2,many
TGTGCCAGCAGTCCAAGAACCGGACAGACTTATTACAATGAGCAGTTCTTC,CASSPRTGQTYYNEQFF,NA,TRBV6-2/TRBV6-3,TRBJ2-1,NA
TGTGCCACCAGCAGAGGACTAGCTCAGCCCCAGCATTTT,CATSRGLAQPQHF,NA,TRBV15,TRBJ1-5,many
TGTGCCAGCAGCCGCAAGGGACAGCTCCTGGAAGAGACCCAGTACTTC,CASSRKGQLLEETQYF,TRBD1,TRBV11-2,TRBJ2-5,NA
TGCAGTGCTAGAGATCAGAGCCTAGCGGGAGTAAGTGAGCAGTTCTTC,CSARDQSLAGVSEQFF,TRBD2,TRBV20-1,TRBJ2-1,many
TGTGCCAGCTCACCCCGGGGCGACAGGGGGCTTTACGAGCAGTACTTC,CASSPRGDRGLYEQYF,TRBD1,TRBV18,TRBJ2-7,NA
TGCAGTGCTAGCCGCGGGATGGGGTCCTACGAGCAGTACTTC,CSASRGMGSYEQYF,NA,TRBV20-1,TRBJ2-7,many
TGTGCCAGCAACCATGCTGGGGCCAACGTCCTGACTTTC,CASNHAGANVLTF,NA,TRBV12-3/TRBV12-4,TRBJ2-6,many
TGTGCCAGCAGCTTAGCGCCACGGGTCGATGGCTACACCTTC,CASSLAPRVDGYTF,NA,TRBV7-8,TRBJ1-2,few
TGCGCCAGCAGCCCCAGCCCCAGCTCCTACAATGAGCAGTTCTTC,CASSPSPSSYNEQFF,NA,TRBV5-1,TRBJ2-1,many
TGCGCCAGGAGCGGAGAGACAGGGTTCAGCACAGATACGCAGTATTTT,CARSGETGFSTDTQYF,TRBD1,TRBV5-1,TRBJ2-3,many
TGTGCCAGCAGTTTTCCCCAGGGGGCAAATTCACCCCTCCACTTT,CASSFPQGANSPLHF,TRBD1,TRBV12-3/TRBV12-4,TRBJ1-6,many
TGTGCCAGCAGTTACCAGGGAGGGGGCTATGGCTACACCTTC,CASSYQGGGYGYTF,NA,TRBV6-5,TRBJ1-2,NA
TGTGCCAGCAGCTTAGGCCGGCGGGAGACGTGGGAGCAGTACTTC,CASSLGRRETWEQYF,TRBD2,TRBV7-9,TRBJ2-7,many
TGTGCCAGCAGTTTATCTCCCCATTGGGGGCAAAGCGAGTTCTTC,CASSLSPHWGQSEFF,NA,TRBV27,TRBJ2-1,NA
TGTGCCATCACGGAGGGGGGGTTAGGCTATGGCTACACCTTC,CAITEGGLGYGYTF,NA,TRBV10-3,TRBJ1-2,few
TGTGCCAGCAGTCAATTGGACGAGCAGTACTTC,CASSQLDEQYF,NA,TRBV3-1,TRBJ2-7,many
TGTGCCAGCAGCCAAGAAACTAGCGGGATTTTGACAGATACGCAGTATTTT,CASSQETSGILTDTQYF,TRBD2,TRBV3-1,TRBJ2-3,NA
TGTGCCAGCAGCCAAGGGTCCTTCTACAATGAGCAGTTCTTC,CASSQGSFYNEQFF,NA,TRBV14,TRBJ2-1,few
TGTGCCAGCAGCCCGGGACAGTTACACAGTGAGCAGTTCTTC,CASSPGQLHSEQFF,TRBD1,TRBV27,TRBJ2-1,many
TGCAGCGTTGAGCGGGGGCTTAGCACAGATACGCAGTATTTT,CSVERGLSTDTQYF,NA,TRBV29-1,TRBJ2-3,many
TGTGCCAGCAGCTTCAGCACTAGCGGGGGATACGAGCAGTACTTC,CASSFSTSGGYEQYF,TRBD2,TRBV7-9,TRBJ2-7,few
TGTGCCAGCAGCCCAAGACAGGTCTCTAATGAAAAACTGTTTTTT,CASSPRQVSNEKLFF,NA,TRBV7-8,TRBJ1-4,NA
TGTGCCAGCAGTTCATGGGACAGAGACTACGAGCAGTACTTC,CASSSWDRDYEQYF,TRBD1,TRBV7-2,TRBJ2-7,few
TGTGCCAGCTCAATCCACGAAACAGATACGCAGTATTTT,CASSIHETDTQYF,NA,TRBV18,TRBJ2-3,NA
TGCAGTGCTAGGGGGCGCGCTAATGAGCAGTTCTTC,CSARGRANEQFF,NA,TRBV20-1,TRBJ2-1,many
TGTGCCAGCAGTCCACTTGCTAGCGCCACCGGGGAGCTGTTTTTT,CASSPLASATGELFF,NA,TRBV2,TRBJ2-2,NA
TGTGCCAGCAGGATCAACAGGGGACTTCTATATGAGCAGTTCTTC,CASRINRGLLYEQFF,NA,TRBV28,TRBJ2-1,many
TGTGCCAGCAGCAAAGTTAGGGGGACCTACGAGCAGTACTTC,CASSKVRGTYEQYF,NA,TRBV21-1,TRBJ2-7,few
TGTGCCAGCAGTCACCGACTAAGCGGGAGGGCCATAGATACGCAGTATTTT,CASSHRLSGRAIDTQYF,TRBD2,TRBV12-3/TRBV12-4,TRBJ2-3,few
TGTGCCAGCTCCCCCAGCCGGGACGAGCAGTACTTC,CASSPSRDEQYF,NA,TRBV7-9,TRBJ2-7,NA